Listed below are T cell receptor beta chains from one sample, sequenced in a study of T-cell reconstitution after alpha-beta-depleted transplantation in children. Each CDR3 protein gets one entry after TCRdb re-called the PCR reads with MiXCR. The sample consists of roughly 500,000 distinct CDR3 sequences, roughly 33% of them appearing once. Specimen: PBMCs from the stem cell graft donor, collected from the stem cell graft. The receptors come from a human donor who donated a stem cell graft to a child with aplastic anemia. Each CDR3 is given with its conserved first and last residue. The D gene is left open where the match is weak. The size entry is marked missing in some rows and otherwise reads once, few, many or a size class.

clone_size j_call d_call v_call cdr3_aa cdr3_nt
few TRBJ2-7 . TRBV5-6 CASSRTRTDRSFYEQYF TGTGCCAGCAGCCGAACTCGTACGGACAGATCTTTCTACGAGCAGTACTTC
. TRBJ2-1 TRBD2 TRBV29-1 CSVTTGTSSREQFF TGCAGCGTTACCACCGGGACTAGTAGTAGAGAGCAGTTCTTC
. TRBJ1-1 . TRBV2 CASSEDPGGNTEAFF TGTGCCAGCAGTGAAGATCCTGGGGGGAACACTGAAGCTTTCTTT
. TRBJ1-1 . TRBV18 CASSPQGWTEAFF TGTGCCAGCTCACCACAGGGCTGGACTGAAGCTTTCTTT
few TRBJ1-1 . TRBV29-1 CSVGPLNTEAFF TGCAGCGTCGGACCTCTTAACACTGAAGCTTTCTTT
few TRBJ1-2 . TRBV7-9 CASSRRDRYGYTF TGTGCCAGCAGCCGCCGGGACCGCTATGGCTACACCTTC
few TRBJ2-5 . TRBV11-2 CASSQTGETQYF TGTGCCAGCAGCCAAACTGGGGAGACCCAGTACTTC
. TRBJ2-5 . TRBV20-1 CSAREVRSRRETQYF TGCAGTGCTAGAGAGGTTAGGTCTAGACGCGAGACCCAGTACTTC
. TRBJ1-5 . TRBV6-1 CASRPTDRINQPQHF TGTGCCAGCAGGCCTACGGACAGAATCAATCAGCCCCAGCATTTT
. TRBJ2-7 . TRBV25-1 CASSEFASGAGKYF .
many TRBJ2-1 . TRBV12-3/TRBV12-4 CASSLAGRTYNEQFF TGTGCCAGCAGTTTAGCAGGTCGGACCTACAATGAGCAGTTCTTC
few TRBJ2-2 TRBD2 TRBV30 CAWTGLAGAGGELFF TGTGCCTGGACGGGACTAGCGGGAGCTGGCGGGGAGCTGTTTTTT
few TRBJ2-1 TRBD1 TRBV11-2 CASSSRPGQGVYEQFF TGTGCCAGCAGCTCCCGACCGGGACAGGGGGTATATGAGCAGTTCTTC
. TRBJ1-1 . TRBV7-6 CASSSYQAGPTEAFF TGTGCCAGCAGCTCTTATCAAGCAGGGCCCACTGAAGCTTTCTTT
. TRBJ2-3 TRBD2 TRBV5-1 CASSLRRETTDTQYF TGCGCCAGCAGCTTGAGGCGGGAGACCACAGATACGCAGTATTTT
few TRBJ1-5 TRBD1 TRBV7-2 CASSLGRDRGNQPQHF TGTGCCAGCAGCTTAGGGCGGGACAGGGGCAATCAGCCCCAGCATTTT
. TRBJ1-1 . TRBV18 CASSSGPKGAEAFF TGTGCCAGCTCGTCCGGGCCCAAGGGCGCTGAAGCTTTCTTT
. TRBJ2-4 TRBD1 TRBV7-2 CASSSMGDRNIQYF TGTGCCAGCAGCTCAATGGGGGACAGGAACATTCAGTACTTC
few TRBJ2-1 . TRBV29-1 CSVEATLDSYNEQFF TGCAGCGTTGAAGCGACCCTTGATTCCTACAATGAGCAGTTCTTC
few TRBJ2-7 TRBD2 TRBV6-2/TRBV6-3 CASRSSGRYTYEQYF TGTGCCAGCAGATCTAGCGGGAGGTATACCTACGAGCAGTACTTC
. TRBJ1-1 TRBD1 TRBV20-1 CSARQMTGGAPEAFF TGCAGTGCTAGGCAAATGACAGGGGGAGCGCCTGAAGCTTTCTTT
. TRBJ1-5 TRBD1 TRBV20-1 CSAYRGLGQPQHF TGCAGTGCTTACAGGGGGCTAGGACAGCCCCAGCATTTT
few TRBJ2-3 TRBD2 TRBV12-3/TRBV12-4 CASMSGRAITDTQYF TGTGCCAGCATGAGCGGGAGGGCCATCACAGATACGCAGTATTTT
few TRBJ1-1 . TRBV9 CASSTGRAVNTEAFF TGTGCCAGCAGCACCGGACGGGCTGTGAACACTGAAGCTTTCTTT
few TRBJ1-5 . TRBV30 CAWRNRDSGNQPQHF TGTGCCTGGAGAAATCGGGACTCAGGAAATCAGCCCCAGCATTTT
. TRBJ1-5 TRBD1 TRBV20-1 CSAGQGLSNQPQHF TGCAGTGCTGGACAGGGGTTGAGCAATCAGCCCCAGCATTTT
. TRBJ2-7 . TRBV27 CASSLSSGEQYF TGTGCCAGCAGTTTATCTAGTGGAGAGCAGTACTTC
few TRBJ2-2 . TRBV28 CASSLEISTGELFF TGTGCCAGCAGTTTAGAAATTAGCACCGGGGAGCTGTTTTTT
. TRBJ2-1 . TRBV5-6 CASSDRDGYNEQFF TGTGCCAGCAGCGACCGGGACGGTTACAATGAGCAGTTCTTC
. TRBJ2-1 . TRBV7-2 CASSPRGGSGEQFF TGTGCCAGCAGCCCTAGAGGTGGTTCGGGTGAGCAGTTCTTC
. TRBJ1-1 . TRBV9 CASSPQTEYTEAFF TGTGCCAGCAGCCCCCAGACGGAATACACTGAAGCTTTCTTT
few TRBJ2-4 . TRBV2 CASRDEILAKNIQYF TGTGCCAGCAGGGACGAGATTCTGGCCAAAAACATTCAGTACTTC
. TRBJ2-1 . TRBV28 CASSLPGGRGNEQFF TGTGCCAGCAGTTTACCCGGAGGCCGCGGCAATGAGCAGTTCTTC
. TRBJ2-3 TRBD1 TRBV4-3 CASSQEGQGRTDTQYF TGCGCCAGCAGCCAAGAAGGACAGGGCCGCACAGATACGCAGTATTTT
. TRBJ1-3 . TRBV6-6 CASSYGVDTIYF TGTGCCAGCAGTTACGGGGTAGACACCATATATTTT
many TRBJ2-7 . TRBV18 CASSPPGGEQYF TGTGCCAGCAGCCCCCCCGGGGGCGAGCAGTACTTC
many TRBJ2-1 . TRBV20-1 CSAREGGTPEQFF TGCAGTGCTAGAGAAGGTGGGACCCCGGAGCAGTTCTTC
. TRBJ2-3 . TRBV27 CASSLKDSVVGTDTQYF TGTGCCAGCAGTTTAAAAGATTCTGTGGTAGGCACAGATACGCAGTATTTT
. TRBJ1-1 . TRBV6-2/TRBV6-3 CASSYDGGTEAFF TGTGCCAGCAGTTACGATGGGGGGACTGAAGCTTTCTTT
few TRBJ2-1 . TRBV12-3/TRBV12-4 CASSAEGRPYNEQFF TGTGCCAGCAGTGCAGAGGGGAGGCCCTACAATGAGCAGTTCTTC
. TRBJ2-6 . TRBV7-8 CASSLMFSGANVLTF TGTGCCAGCAGCTTGATGTTCTCTGGGGCCAACGTCCTGACTTTC
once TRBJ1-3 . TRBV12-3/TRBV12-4 CASRNGGSSGNTIYF TGTGCCAGCAGGAACGGCGGGAGCTCTGGAAACACCATATATTTT
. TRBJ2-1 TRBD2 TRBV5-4 CASSPGGLAGPYNEQFF TGTGCCAGCAGCCCAGGAGGACTAGCGGGTCCTTACAATGAGCAGTTCTTC
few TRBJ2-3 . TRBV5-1 CASSRLGGASADTQYF TGCGCCAGCAGCCGACTCGGCGGGGCCAGCGCAGATACGCAGTATTTT
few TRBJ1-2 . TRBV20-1 CSANRDLSYGYTF TGCAGTGCAAACCGGGACTTGTCCTATGGCTACACCTTC
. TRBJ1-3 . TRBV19 CASSIGQAAGNTIYF TGTGCCAGTAGTATTGGGCAGGCTGCTGGAAACACCATATATTTT
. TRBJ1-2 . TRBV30 CAWSKQTYGYTF TGTGCCTGGAGTAAACAGACTTATGGCTACACCTTC
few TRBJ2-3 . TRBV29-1 CSAPRQGGTDTQYF TGCAGCGCCCCCAGACAGGGAGGGACAGATACGCAGTATTTT
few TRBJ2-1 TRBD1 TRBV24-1 CATSDLMRDRVPNEQFF TGTGCCACCAGTGATTTGATGAGGGACAGGGTCCCCAATGAGCAGTTCTTC
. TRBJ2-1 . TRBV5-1 CASSPQEFSLDEQFF TGCGCCAGCAGTCCTCAAGAGTTCTCTTTGGATGAGCAGTTCTTC